Given below is one TCR beta chain in context. V dropped 6 bases and J dropped 2; count of bases not matched to a gene: 6. CDR1 and CDR2 (germline): MNHEY, SMNVEV (reference sequence). The CDR3 sequence is 15 residues long. Random hexamers were used to reverse transcribe the RNA input (about 0.5 to 1 ug). TCRdb recomputed calls from the immunoSEQ multiplex PCR reads with MiXCR, one row per CDR3 protein. The profile covers about 49,000 distinct CDR3 sequences, with roughly 93% appearing a single time and about 0.5% taken by the ten largest. The data were taken from a study of CD8 T cells in Susac syndrome.

The J gene is TRBJ2-7, the V gene TRBV27; 11 bases align to TRBD2. This sequence was found in a human donor in good health. Specimen: CD8+ T cells from PBMCs. CDR3 loop: CASSLGTSGAYEQYF. In DNA, the CDR3 is TGTGCCAGCAGCCTTGGGACTAGCGGAGCCTACGAGCAGTACTTC.